One and the same sample provided the 11 T cell receptor beta chains below, sequenced in a study of beta chain features in type 1 diabetes. All of the isolated RNA was reverse transcribed, so expressed TCRB transcripts were sequenced. Assay used: immunoSEQ multiplex PCR; TCRdb lists only in-frame clones, some missing. The table shows more than 200,000 clones, with approximately 16% occurring only once. Their target antigens are unknown. Overall study findings and caveats: Among all four CD4+ subsets, Type 1 diabetes patients had TCRB CDR3s that were moderately but significantly shorter.

What was sequenced was naive CD4+ T cells from blood. The source is a man younger than 45 with type 1 diabetes.

This clone was found a few times. The chain couples TRBV29-1 to TRBJ2-1, with TRBD1 matching over 8 bases. The ends lost 6 bases at V and 7 bases at J; junction bases unmatched: 2. This CDR3 comprises 11 residues. CDR1 and CDR2 from the germline V gene are SQVTM and ANQGSEA. CDR3 nucleotide sequence: TGCAGCGTAGGACAGGGTAATGAGCAGTTCTTC. Encoded protein: CSVGQGNEQFF.

This clone was picked up a small number of times. J is TRBJ2-5 and V is TRBV2; no definite D call. Germline V gene sequence: CDR1 SNHLY, CDR2 FYNNEI. The V end was cut by 4 bases, the J end by 3 bases, with 9 bases between. The CDR3 contains 13 residues. Here the CDR3 reads CASSGSPKETQYF. CDR3 nucleotides: TGTGCCAGCAGTGGATCTCCGAAAGAGACCCAGTACTTC.

Turning to this clone: Other DNA sequences in the same sample also yield this CDR3. The chain is built from TRBV29-1 and TRBJ2-3, with D perhaps TRBD2 (6 bases). V was pared by 6 bases and J by 1 base, with 11 bases between. The CDR3 contains 13 residues. Germline loops: CDR1 SQVTM, CDR2 ANQGSEA. CDR3 region: CSVATRGTDTQYF. DNA for the CDR3: TGCAGCGTCGCGACTAGGGGCACAGATACGCAGTATTTT.

This clone appeared a few times. The chain's CDR3 is CASSPIDWNEQFF. The CDR3 DNA is TGTGCCAGCAGCCCGATAGATTGGAATGAGCAGTTCTTC. V is TRBV14 and J is TRBJ2-1; D gene uncertain. Trimming removed 4 bases from V and 7 bases from J, with 11 bases in between. Germline V gene lookup returns CDR1 SGHDN and CDR2 FVKESK. CDR3 size: 13 residues.

The chain links TRBV9 to TRBJ1-2, with no clear D. Trimming took 6 bases from V and 6 from J, leaving 21 bases between them. The CDR3 totals 15 residues. Germline V gene data show CDR1 as SGDLS and CDR2 as YYNGEE. The CDR3 is CASTLRSEALNGYTF. The CDR3 nucleotides are TGTGCCAGCACCTTAAGGAGTGAGGCCTTGAATGGCTACACCTTC.

As regards this clone: Within the sample, other DNA sequences also encode this same CDR3. J is TRBJ2-3 and V is TRBV29-1; D is perhaps TRBD2 (5 bases). CDR3 length: 13 amino acids. The germline CDR1 and CDR2 sequences are SQVTM and ANQGSEA. Deletions cut 1 base from V and 6 bases from J, with 11 bases between. The CDR3 spells CSVEGLAGDTQYF. The CDR3 DNA sequence: TGCAGCGTTGAAGGGCTAGCTGGGGATACGCAGTATTTT.

The V and J genes are TRBV12-5 and TRBJ2-3; no reliable D call. V was shortened by 6 bases and J by 2 bases, with 9 bases between the two germline ends. The CDR3 runs to 13 residues. Germline V lookup: CDR1 LGHNT, CDR2 FRNRAP. The chain's CDR3 is CASGLGSTDTQYF. CDR3 nucleotides: TGTGCTAGTGGCCTCGGGTCCACAGATACGCAGTATTTT.

The rearrangement links TRBV28 to TRBJ1-5, with no clear D. CDR1 MDHEN and CDR2 SYDVKM come from the germline V gene. This CDR3 spans 14 amino acids. Trimming took 6 bases from V and 0 from J, leaving 9 bases between them. Here the CDR3 DNA reads TGTGCCAGCAGCCTAGACCGTAGCAATCAGCCCCAGCATTTT. Protein product: CASSLDRSNQPQHF.

V is TRBV7-2 and J is TRBJ2-3; 7 bases are a match to TRBD1. The ends lost 2 bases at V and 3 bases at J; junction bases unmatched: 5. The CDR3 loop spans 15 amino acids. Germline loops: CDR1 SGHTA, CDR2 FQGNSA. The CDR3 here is CASSLMGQPTDTQYF. As DNA, the CDR3 is TGTGCCAGCAGCTTAATGGGACAGCCGACAGATACGCAGTATTTT.

A few counts support this clone. This chain uses TRBV18 with TRBJ2-5; 12 positions match TRBD2. Germline CDR1 and CDR2: KGHSH and LQKENI. This CDR3 spans 14 amino acids. V lost 5 bases and J lost 4; bases outside the gene matches: 2. CDR3 sequence reads: CASSSGLAGETQYF. DNA of the CDR3: TGTGCCAGCTCATCGGGACTAGCGGGAGAGACCCAGTACTTC.

The rearrangement joins TRBV29-1 to TRBJ2-5; the D is unclear. The tail of the sequence fits TRBJ2-7 better, so the J call may be wrong. Germline V gene lookup returns CDR1 SQVTM and CDR2 ANQGSEA. CDR3 length equals 14 residues. The CDR3 nucleotides read TGCAGCGTTGAAGTAACGGCCAAGCCCTACGAGCAGTACTTC. The encoded protein is CSVEVTAKPYEQYF.